The 20 T cell receptor beta chains below were found in one sample sequenced in a study of a mutant IDH1 vaccine in newly diagnosed glioma. The repertoire was sequenced with immunoSEQ multiplex PCR; TCRdb's copy has only in-frame clones and lacks some. The table lists about 45,000 clones, 92% of them singletons. Time point meaning: week 35, safety follow-up. Vaccine doses each comprised 300 ug of mutant IDH1 20-mer peptide, with topical imiquimod. No antigen is known for these receptors. This sample comprised PBMCs, obtained from a glioma patient whose treatment included an IDH1 peptide vaccine. These receptors were obtained from a man aged 45-60 years with glioma.

This sequence joins TRBV12-5 and TRBJ1-3, with a weak D call TRBD1 (6 bases). Germline loops: CDR1 LGHNT, CDR2 FRNRAP. V shed 2 bases and J shed 4 bases, with 18 bases lying between them. The CDR3 runs to 17 residues. The CDR3 loop reads CASGLSTQGGGGNTIYF. CDR3 nucleotides: TGTGCTAGTGGTTTGTCCACACAGGGAGGCGGGGGAAACACCATATATTTT. Based on the CDR3 plus reference TRBV12-5 and TRBJ1-3, the full variable domain is DARVTQTPRHKVTEMGQEVTMRCQPILGHNTVFWYRQTMMQGLELLAYFRNRAPLDDSGMPKDRFSAEMPDATLATLKIQPSEPRDSAVYFCASGLSTQGGGGNTIYFGEGSWLTVV.

For the CDR3, the DNA is TGCGCCAGCAGACCTCCCCCGGTCAGGAGCTATAGCAATCAGCCCCAGCATTTT. Translating gives CASRPPPVRSYSNQPQHF. The rearrangement links TRBV5-1 to TRBJ1-5; no clear D gene. This CDR3 comprises 18 residues. Germline V gives CDR1 SGHRS, CDR2 YFSETQ. V lost 5 bases to trimming and J lost 0 bases, with 21 bases between them.

The chain links TRBV11-2 to TRBJ2-2; no clear D gene. Trimming shortened V by 1 base and J by 2 bases, and 5 bases separated the two germline ends. Per germline, CDR1 SGHAT and CDR2 FQNNGV. The CDR3 totals 14 residues. CDR3 sequence reads: CASSLGSNTGELFF. CDR3 DNA sequence: TGTGCCAGCAGCTTAGGGAGCAACACCGGGGAGCTGTTTTTT.

This chain connects TRBV11-3 to TRBJ1-1; a weak D match, TRBD1 (6 bases). CDR3 length: 13 amino acids. Germline V lookup: CDR1 SGHNT, CDR2 YENEEA. V was trimmed by 5 bases and J by 6 bases, leaving 13 bases between them. CDR3 sequence: CASSQGTVSEAFF. The CDR3 DNA sequence: TGTGCCAGCAGCCAGGGGACGGTCTCTGAAGCTTTCTTT.

V is TRBV15 and J is TRBJ1-4; D gene unclear. Germline V CDR1 and CDR2: LNHNV, YYDKDF (reference sequence). This CDR3 is 16 amino acids long. The germline V and J ends were trimmed by 0 bases and 7 bases, with 15 bases remaining between them. CDR3 sequence: CATSRDSSGWGEKLFF. CDR3 coding DNA: TGTGCCACCAGCAGAGATAGTTCCGGGTGGGGTGAAAAACTGTTTTTT.

The chain combines TRBV7-8 with TRBJ2-2, with D possibly TRBD1 on 6 matching bases. Trimming removed 0 bases at V and 2 bases at J, with 16 bases between. Germline lookup yields CDR1 SGHVS and CDR2 FQNEAQ. The length of the CDR3 is 18 residues. DNA of the CDR3: TGTGCCAGCAGCTTAGCCCCCCTCCGGGACACCAACACCGGGGAGCTGTTTTTT. Its translation is CASSLAPLRDTNTGELFF.

The J gene is TRBJ2-7, the V gene TRBV7-9; the match to TRBD2 covers 16 bases. The V segment lost 4 bases and the J segment 5 bases; nucleotides outside the gene matches: 14. The V gene's germline CDR1 is SEHNR and CDR2 FQNEAQ (reference sequence). CDR3 size: 19 residues. Here the CDR3 DNA reads TGTGCCAGCAGCTCCACGGGACTAGCGGGGGGGAGGGTACGGAACGAGCAGTACTTC. It translates to CASSSTGLAGGRVRNEQYF. Looking up the rest from reference TRBV7-9 and TRBJ2-7 gives the full variable domain: DTGVSQNPRHKITKRGQNVTFRCDPISEHNRLYWYRQTLGQGPEFLTYFQNEAQLEKSRLLSDRFSAERPKGSFSTLEIQRTEQGDSAMYLCASSSTGLAGGRVRNEQYFGPGTRLTVT.

The chain recombines TRBV7-9 with TRBJ2-5; 9 nucleotides match TRBD1. The CDR3 runs to 14 residues. V was pared by 5 bases and J by 5 bases, with 6 bases of the junction left unmatched. Germline V gives CDR1 SEHNR, CDR2 FQNEAQ (reference sequence). This CDR3 reads CASSPWTGDETQYF. The CDR3 bases are TGTGCCAGCAGCCCTTGGACAGGGGACGAGACCCAGTACTTC.

V gene TRBV6-4 combines with J gene TRBJ2-3; no reliable D call. Trimming left V 10 bases short and J 6 bases short, with 2 bases between. Germline lookup yields CDR1 MRHNA and CDR2 SNTAGT. This CDR3 comprises 8 residues. Written as DNA, the CDR3 is TGTGCCATCGATACGCAGTATTTT. Protein sequence: CAIDTQYF.

The count of this clone is one. The chain links TRBV9 to TRBJ1-2; D possibly corresponds to TRBD1 (5 bases). V was cut by 3 bases and J by 2 bases, with 8 bases left in between. CDR1 and CDR2 from the germline V gene are SGDLS and YYNGEE. The length of the CDR3 is 13 residues. The CDR3 bases are TGTGCCAGCAGCGCGACAGCAAACTATGGCTACACCTTC. It codes for CASSATANYGYTF.

The rearrangement links TRBV9 to TRBJ1-6; D unclear. Germline V gene lookup returns CDR1 SGDLS and CDR2 YYNGEE. This CDR3 has 13 residues. Trimming pared 3 bases from V and 7 bases from J, leaving 8 bases between. The CDR3 region is CASSEPGNSPLHF. Written as DNA, the CDR3 is TGTGCCAGCAGCGAACCGGGGAATTCACCCCTCCACTTT.

The genes are TRBV12-5 and TRBJ1-1; no firm D call. The V end lost 1 base, the J end lost 4 bases, and 4 bases lay between the germline ends. The CDR3 has 12 residues. Germline V gives CDR1 LGHNT, CDR2 FRNRAP. CDR3 protein: CASGLGRTEAFF. The CDR3 nucleotides are TGTGCTAGTGGTTTGGGTCGCACTGAAGCTTTCTTT.

The rearrangement joins TRBV11-2 to TRBJ1-2; D gene uncertain. V lost 2 bases and J lost 4, with 8 bases in between. The germline V gene encodes CDR1 SGHAT and CDR2 FQNNGV. The CDR3 is 13 amino acids. The CDR3 region is CASSLWELYGYTF. The CDR3 nucleotides are TGTGCCAGCAGCTTATGGGAACTCTATGGCTACACCTTC.

The gene calls are TRBV5-4 and TRBJ2-1, with a tentative D call TRBD2 (5 bases). The CDR3 totals 12 residues. Germline CDR1 reads SGHNT; CDR2 reads YYREEE (reference sequence). Trimming removed 3 bases at V and 16 bases at J, with 17 bases between. CDR3 in amino acids: CASSSPGSPHFF. In nucleotides, the CDR3 is TGTGCCAGCAGCTCCCCGGGAAGCCCCCATTTCTTC.

V and J are TRBV5-1 and TRBJ1-1; no firm D call. This CDR3 contains 14 residues. Germline V CDR1 and CDR2: SGHRS, YFSETQ. Trimming pared 1 base from V and 5 bases from J, leaving 12 bases between. The CDR3 DNA reads as TGCGCCAGCAGCTTGACACTCGGTATTACTGAAGCTTTCTTT. It encodes CASSLTLGITEAFF. Full variable domain (rest looked up from reference TRBV5-1 and TRBJ1-1): KAGVTQTPRYLIKTRGQQVTLSCSPISGHRSVSWYQQTPGQGLQFLFEYFSETQRNKGNFPGRFSGRQFSNSRSEMNVSTLELGDSALYLCASSLTLGITEAFFGQGTRLTVV.

The chain carries TRBV28 and TRBJ1-1; D is unresolved. CDR1 and CDR2 from the germline V gene are MDHEN and SYDVKM. The CDR3 loop spans 14 amino acids. Deletions cut 5 bases from V and 0 bases from J, with 10 bases between. The CDR3 bases are TGTGCCAGCAGTACGGACGGGATGAACACTGAAGCTTTCTTT. This codes for CASSTDGMNTEAFF.

The V and J genes are TRBV4-1 and TRBJ2-2, with D possibly TRBD1 on 6 matching bases. Per germline, CDR1 MGHRA and CDR2 YSYEKL. The V end lost 1 base, the J end lost 5 bases, and 14 bases lay between the germline ends. The CDR3 totals 16 residues. The CDR3 spells CASSQVNREITGELFF. The CDR3 DNA reads TGCGCCAGCAGCCAAGTCAACAGGGAGATAACCGGGGAGCTGTTTTTT.

The chain combines TRBV30 with TRBJ1-4, with unresolved D. The CDR3 contains 16 residues. The ends were cut back, 2 bases at V and 1 base at J, with 14 bases in the middle. Germline V CDR1 and CDR2: GTSNPN, SVGIG (reference sequence). The chain's CDR3 is CAWSMGFAGTNEKLFF. DNA of the CDR3: TGTGCCTGGAGTATGGGGTTCGCGGGAACTAATGAAAAACTGTTTTTT.

The chain recombines TRBV9 with TRBJ2-1; no clear D gene. Per the germline V gene, CDR1 is SGDLS and CDR2 is YYNGEE. V gave up 0 bases and J gave up 2 bases, with 15 bases separating them. The CDR3 runs to 17 residues. In DNA, the CDR3 is TGTGCCAGCAGCGTAGAACCCACCGCCGTGACCTACAATGAGCAGTTCTTC. Translated: CASSVEPTAVTYNEQFF.

This chain uses TRBV27 with TRBJ1-2, with D perhaps matching TRBD1 (6 bases). V was clipped by 2 bases and J by 8 bases, with 24 bases between them. The germline V gene has CDR1 MNHEY and CDR2 SMNVEV (reference sequence). CDR3 length: 17 residues. Here the CDR3 reads CASSLGGREGRVSGYTF. In DNA form, the CDR3 reads TGTGCCAGCAGTTTAGGGGGCCGGGAGGGGCGTGTTTCGGGCTACACCTTC.